The T cell receptor beta chain described here comes from a study of regulatory T cells in long-lasting Graves disease. General study points: TRBV28, TRBJ1-2 and TRBJ2-5 emerged as the favored segments in persistent disease.

Time point reported: newly diagnosed GD, antithyroid drugs for less than 3 months. Preparation of the TCR library used RNA extracted from PBMCs. Germline V gives CDR1 ENHRY, CDR2 SYGVKD. The CDR3 spans 15 residues. Trimming left V 11 bases short and J 0 bases short, with 17 bases between. Arm-PCR with iRepertoire HTBI primers amplified the CDR3 regions for these TCR beta libraries. TCRdb passed the multiplex PCR reads through MiXCR, listing each CDR3 protein once. This table holds some 600,000 distinct CDR3 sequences, roughly a sixth found once. This clonotype was detected only a few times. What it binds is not known. These records were also assigned to another study, of T cells in Graves' hyperthyroidism and ophthalmopathy. That report notes: Graves' hyperthyroidism was deemed stable given no ophthalmopathy progression within 18 months.

The specimen was peripheral blood mononuclear cells (PBMCs), collected at new diagnosis, from a patient treated with antithyroid drugs. The sequence was collected from a man in his late teens or twenties with Graves disease. The chain carries TRBV10-3 and TRBJ1-5; D unclear. The CDR3 reads CASRPVRDSNQPQHF. The CDR3 nucleotides read TGTGCCTCTAGGCCCGTTAGAGATAGCAATCAGCCCCAGCATTTT.